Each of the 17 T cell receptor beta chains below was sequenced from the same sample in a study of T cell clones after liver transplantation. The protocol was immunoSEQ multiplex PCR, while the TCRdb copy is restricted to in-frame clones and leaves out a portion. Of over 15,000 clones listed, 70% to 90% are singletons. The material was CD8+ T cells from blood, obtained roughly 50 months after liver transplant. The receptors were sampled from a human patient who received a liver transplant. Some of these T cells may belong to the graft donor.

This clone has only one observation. The CDR3 nucleotides read TGTGCCAGCAGCCAAGATCGGGTGAACACTGAAGCTTTCTTT. It specifies CASSQDRVNTEAFF. The chain couples TRBV7-6 to TRBJ1-1; D remains ambiguous. Germline CDR1 SGHVS, CDR2 FNYEAQ. V gave up 5 bases and J gave up 0 bases, with 10 bases separating them. The CDR3 consists of 14 residues.

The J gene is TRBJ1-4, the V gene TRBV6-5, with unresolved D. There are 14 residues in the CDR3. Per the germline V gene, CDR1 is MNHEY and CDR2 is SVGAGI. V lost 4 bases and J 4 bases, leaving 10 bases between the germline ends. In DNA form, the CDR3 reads TGTGCCAGCAGTTCCGGCCTGAATAATGAAAAACTGTTTTTT. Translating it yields CASSSGLNNEKLFF.

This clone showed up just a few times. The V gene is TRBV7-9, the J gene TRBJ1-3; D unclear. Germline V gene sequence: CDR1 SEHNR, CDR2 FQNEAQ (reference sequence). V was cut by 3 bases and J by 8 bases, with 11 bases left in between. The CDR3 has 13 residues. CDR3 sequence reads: CASSLWREDTIYF. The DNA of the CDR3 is TGTGCCAGCAGCTTGTGGAGAGAAGACACCATATATTTT.

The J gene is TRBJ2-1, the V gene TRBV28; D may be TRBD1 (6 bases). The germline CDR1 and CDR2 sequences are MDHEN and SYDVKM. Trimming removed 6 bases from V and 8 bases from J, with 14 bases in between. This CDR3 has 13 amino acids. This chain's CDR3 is CASRRQGGDEQFF. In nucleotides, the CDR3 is TGTGCCAGCAGACGGCAAGGGGGTGATGAGCAGTTCTTC.

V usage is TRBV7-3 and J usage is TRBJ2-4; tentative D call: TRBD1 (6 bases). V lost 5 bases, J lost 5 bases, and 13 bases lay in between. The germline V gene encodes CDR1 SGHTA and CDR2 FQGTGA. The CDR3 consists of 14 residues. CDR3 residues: CASSLQGTQNIQYF. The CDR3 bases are TGTGCCAGCAGCCTACAGGGTACCCAAAACATTCAGTACTTC.

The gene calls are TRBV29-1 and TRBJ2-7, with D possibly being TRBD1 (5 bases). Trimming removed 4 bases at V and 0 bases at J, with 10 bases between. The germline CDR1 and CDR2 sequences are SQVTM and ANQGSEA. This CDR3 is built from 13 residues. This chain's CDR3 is CSVAGSSSYEQYF. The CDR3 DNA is TGCAGCGTTGCAGGGTCGAGCTCCTACGAGCAGTACTTC.

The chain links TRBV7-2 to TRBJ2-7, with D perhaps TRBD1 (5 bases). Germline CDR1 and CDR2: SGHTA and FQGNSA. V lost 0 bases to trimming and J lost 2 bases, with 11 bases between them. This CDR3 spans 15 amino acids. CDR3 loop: CASSLAPGLTYEQYF. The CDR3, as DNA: TGTGCCAGCAGCTTAGCGCCAGGGCTTACCTACGAGCAGTACTTC.

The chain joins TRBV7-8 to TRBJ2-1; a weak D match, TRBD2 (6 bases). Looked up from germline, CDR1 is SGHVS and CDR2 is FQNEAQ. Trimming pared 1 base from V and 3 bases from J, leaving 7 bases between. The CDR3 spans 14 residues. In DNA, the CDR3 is TGTGCCAGCAGCTTAGTAGCGGTCTACAATGAGCAGTTCTTC. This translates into CASSLVAVYNEQFF.

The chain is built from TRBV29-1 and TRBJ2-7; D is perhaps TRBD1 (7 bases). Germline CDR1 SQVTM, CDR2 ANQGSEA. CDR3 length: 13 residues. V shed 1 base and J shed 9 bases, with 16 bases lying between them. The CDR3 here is CSVEGGTALGQYF. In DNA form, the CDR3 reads TGCAGCGTTGAAGGCGGGACAGCGCTCGGGCAGTACTTC.

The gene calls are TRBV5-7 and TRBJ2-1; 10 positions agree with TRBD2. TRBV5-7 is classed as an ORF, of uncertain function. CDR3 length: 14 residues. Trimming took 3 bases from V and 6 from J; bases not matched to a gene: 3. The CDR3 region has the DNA TGTGCCAGCAGCTCCGCTAGCGGGGGCAATGAGCAGTTCTTC. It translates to CASSSASGGNEQFF.

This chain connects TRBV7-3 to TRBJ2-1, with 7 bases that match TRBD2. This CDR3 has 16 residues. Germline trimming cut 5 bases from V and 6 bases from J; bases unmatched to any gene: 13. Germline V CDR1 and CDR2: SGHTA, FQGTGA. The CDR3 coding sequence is TGTGCCAGCAGCCAAACCCCGGGACTAACTTTCAATGAGCAGTTCTTC. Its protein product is CASSQTPGLTFNEQFF.

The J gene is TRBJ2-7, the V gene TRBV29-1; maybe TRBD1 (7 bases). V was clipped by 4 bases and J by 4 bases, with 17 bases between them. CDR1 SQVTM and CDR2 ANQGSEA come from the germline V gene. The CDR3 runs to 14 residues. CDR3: CSVVGGTAGYEQYF. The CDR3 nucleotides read TGCAGCGTTGTAGGCGGGACAGCGGGTTACGAGCAGTACTTC.

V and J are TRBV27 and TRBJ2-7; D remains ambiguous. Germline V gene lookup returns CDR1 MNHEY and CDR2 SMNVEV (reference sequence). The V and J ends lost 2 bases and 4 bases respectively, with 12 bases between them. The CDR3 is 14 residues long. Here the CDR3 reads CASSLGSGFYEQYF. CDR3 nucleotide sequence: TGTGCCAGCAGTTTAGGGTCTGGGTTTTACGAGCAGTACTTC.

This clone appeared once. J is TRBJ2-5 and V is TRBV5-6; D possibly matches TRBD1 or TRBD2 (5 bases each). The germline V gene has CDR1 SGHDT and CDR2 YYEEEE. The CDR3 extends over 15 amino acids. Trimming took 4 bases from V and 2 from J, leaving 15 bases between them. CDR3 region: CASSPIAGSQETQYF. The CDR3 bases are TGTGCCAGCAGCCCAATCGCAGGGAGTCAAGAGACCCAGTACTTC.

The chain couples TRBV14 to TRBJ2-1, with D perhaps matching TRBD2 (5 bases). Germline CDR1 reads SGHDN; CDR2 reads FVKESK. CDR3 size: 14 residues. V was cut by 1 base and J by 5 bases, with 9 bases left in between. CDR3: CASSQVRANNEQFF. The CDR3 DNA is TGTGCCAGCAGCCAAGTGCGGGCTAACAATGAGCAGTTCTTC.

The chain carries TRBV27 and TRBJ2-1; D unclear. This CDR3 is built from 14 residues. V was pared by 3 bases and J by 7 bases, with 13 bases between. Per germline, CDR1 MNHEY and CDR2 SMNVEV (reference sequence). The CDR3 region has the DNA TGTGCCAGCAGTTTGTCCGGAGTCGGTAATGAGCAGTTCTTC. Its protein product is CASSLSGVGNEQFF.

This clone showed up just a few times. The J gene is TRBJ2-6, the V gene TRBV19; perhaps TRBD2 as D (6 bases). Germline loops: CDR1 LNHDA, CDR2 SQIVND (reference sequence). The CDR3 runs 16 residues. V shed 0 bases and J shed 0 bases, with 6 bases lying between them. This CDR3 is CASSIEGGSGANVLTF. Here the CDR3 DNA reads TGTGCCAGTAGTATAGAGGGGGGCTCTGGGGCCAACGTCCTGACTTTC.